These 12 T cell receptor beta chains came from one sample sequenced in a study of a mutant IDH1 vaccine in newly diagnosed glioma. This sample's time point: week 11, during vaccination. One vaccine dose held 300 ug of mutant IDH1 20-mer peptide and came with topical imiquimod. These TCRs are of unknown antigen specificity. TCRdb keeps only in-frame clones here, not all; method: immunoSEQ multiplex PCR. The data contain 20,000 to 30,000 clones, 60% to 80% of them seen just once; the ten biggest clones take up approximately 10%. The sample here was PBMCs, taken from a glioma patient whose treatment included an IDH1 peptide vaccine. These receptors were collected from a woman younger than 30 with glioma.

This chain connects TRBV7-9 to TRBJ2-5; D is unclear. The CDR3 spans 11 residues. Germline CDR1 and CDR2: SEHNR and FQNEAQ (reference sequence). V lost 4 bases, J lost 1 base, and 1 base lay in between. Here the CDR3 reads CASSSQETQYF. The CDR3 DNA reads TGTGCCAGCAGCTCCCAAGAGACCCAGTACTTC.

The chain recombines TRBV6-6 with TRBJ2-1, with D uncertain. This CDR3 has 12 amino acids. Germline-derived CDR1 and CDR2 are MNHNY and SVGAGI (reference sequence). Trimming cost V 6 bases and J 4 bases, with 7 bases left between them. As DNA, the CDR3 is TGTGCCAGCAGGGGCACTTACAATGAGCAGTTCTTC. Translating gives CASRGTYNEQFF.

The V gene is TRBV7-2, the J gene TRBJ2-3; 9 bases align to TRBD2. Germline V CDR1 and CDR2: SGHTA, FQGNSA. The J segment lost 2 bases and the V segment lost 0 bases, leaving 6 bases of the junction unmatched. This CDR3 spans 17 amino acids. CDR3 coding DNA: TGTGCCAGCAGCTTAGCTAGCGGGGGAGCCTTCACAGATACGCAGTATTTT. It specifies CASSLASGGAFTDTQYF.

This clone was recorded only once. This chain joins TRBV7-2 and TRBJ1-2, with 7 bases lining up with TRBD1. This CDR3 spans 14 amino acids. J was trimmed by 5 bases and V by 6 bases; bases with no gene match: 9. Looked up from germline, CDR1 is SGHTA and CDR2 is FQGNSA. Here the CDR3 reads CASRQGGTGYGYTF. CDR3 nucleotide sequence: TGTGCCAGCAGGCAGGGGGGGACTGGATATGGCTACACCTTC.

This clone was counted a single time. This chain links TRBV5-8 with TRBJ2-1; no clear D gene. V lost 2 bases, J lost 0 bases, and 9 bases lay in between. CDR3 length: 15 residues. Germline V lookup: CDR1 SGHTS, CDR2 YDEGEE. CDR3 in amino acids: CASSFLGRSYNEQFF. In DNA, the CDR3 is TGTGCCAGCAGCTTTCTCGGCCGCTCCTACAATGAGCAGTTCTTC.

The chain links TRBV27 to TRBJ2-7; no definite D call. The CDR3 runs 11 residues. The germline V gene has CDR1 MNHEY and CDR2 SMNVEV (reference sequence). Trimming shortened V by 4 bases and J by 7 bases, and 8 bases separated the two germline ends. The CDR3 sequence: CASSSRDEQYF. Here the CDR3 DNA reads TGTGCCAGCAGTTCTAGGGATGAGCAGTACTTC.

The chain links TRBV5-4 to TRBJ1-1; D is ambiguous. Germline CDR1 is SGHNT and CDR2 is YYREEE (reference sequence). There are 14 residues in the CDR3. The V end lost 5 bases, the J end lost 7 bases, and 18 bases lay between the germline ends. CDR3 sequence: CASRINEGGLEAFF. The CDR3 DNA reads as TGTGCCAGCAGGATTAATGAGGGAGGTCTTGAAGCTTTCTTT.

As DNA, the CDR3 is TGTGCCAGCGGGGGTACGGGACAGGGGGCATGGGAGACCCAGTACTTC. This codes for CASGGTGQGAWETQYF. The V call is TRBV28, the J call TRBJ2-5, with TRBD1 identical over 12 bases. Losses at the gene ends were 8 bases for V and 5 bases for J; bases not matched to a gene: 12. Germline V gives CDR1 MDHEN, CDR2 SYDVKM. The CDR3 has 16 amino acids.

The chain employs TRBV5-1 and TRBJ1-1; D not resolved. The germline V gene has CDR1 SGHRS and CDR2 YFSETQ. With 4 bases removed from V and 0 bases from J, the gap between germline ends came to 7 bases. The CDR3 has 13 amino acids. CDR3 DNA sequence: TGCGCCAGCAGCCGACACCTGAACACTGAAGCTTTCTTT. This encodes CASSRHLNTEAFF.

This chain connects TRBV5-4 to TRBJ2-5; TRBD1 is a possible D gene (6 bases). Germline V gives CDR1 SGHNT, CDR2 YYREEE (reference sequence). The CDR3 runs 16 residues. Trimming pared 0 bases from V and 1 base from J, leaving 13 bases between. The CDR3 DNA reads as TGTGCCAGCAGCTTGGCCAGGGGATCTTTCCAAGAGACCCAGTACTTC. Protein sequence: CASSLARGSFQETQYF.

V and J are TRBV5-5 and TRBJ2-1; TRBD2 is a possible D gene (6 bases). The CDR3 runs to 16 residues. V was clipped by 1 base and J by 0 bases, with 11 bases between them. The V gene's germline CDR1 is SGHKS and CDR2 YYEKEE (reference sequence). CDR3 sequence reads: CASSLSLGGSYNEQFF. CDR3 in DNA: TGTGCCAGCAGCTTGTCGTTGGGGGGCTCCTACAATGAGCAGTTCTTC.

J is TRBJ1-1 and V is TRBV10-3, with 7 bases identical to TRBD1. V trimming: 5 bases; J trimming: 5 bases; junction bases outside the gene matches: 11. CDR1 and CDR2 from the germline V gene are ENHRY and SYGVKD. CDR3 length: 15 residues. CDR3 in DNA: TGTGCCATCAGTAGACAGACAGGGCCCGCTACTGAAGCTTTCTTT. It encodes CAISRQTGPATEAFF.